These 25 T cell receptor beta chains were all obtained from the same sample, sequenced in a study of PD-1 blockade in classical Hodgkin lymphoma. Autologous stem cell transplantation was followed by relapse in every patient, and brentuximab vedotin exposure varied. TCRdb's table, derived via immunoSEQ multiplex PCR, lists solely in-frame clones and lacks some. Counted here are 150,000 or so clones, under 85% occurring once; the ten biggest clones make up roughly 10%. The sample consisted of peripheral blood mononuclear cells (PBMCs), taken before the second cycle of nivolumab. The receptors stem from a human donor with classical Hodgkin lymphoma.

V and J are TRBV15 and TRBJ1-4; 10 nucleotides agree with TRBD1. V lost 1 base and J lost 8; bases outside the gene matches: 4. Germline V gene lookup returns CDR1 LNHNV and CDR2 YYDKDF (reference sequence). The CDR3 consists of 15 residues. The CDR3 DNA sequence: TGTGCCACCAGCAGAGTGACAGGGGGCGAGGAAAAACTGTTTTTT. Translated, it gives CATSRVTGGEEKLFF.

The chain uses TRBV11-1 and TRBJ1-5; D perhaps matches TRBD1 (5 bases). CDR3 length: 15 amino acids. CDR1 SGHAT and CDR2 FQDESV come from the germline V gene (reference sequence). V was cut by 2 bases and J by 5 bases, with 13 bases left in between. CDR3 protein: CASSLSRVYDQPQHF. CDR3 nucleotides: TGTGCCAGCAGCTTAAGCAGGGTGTATGATCAGCCCCAGCATTTT.

J is TRBJ2-3 and V is TRBV9; D gene unclear. The V gene lost 0 bases and the J gene lost 1 base, with 9 bases spanning the gap. The CDR3 is made up of 15 amino acids. Germline CDR1 reads SGDLS; CDR2 reads YYNGEE. CDR3 coding DNA: TGTGCCAGCAGCGTAGGTTACTTAGGCACAGATACGCAGTATTTT. Translated, it gives CASSVGYLGTDTQYF.

This rearrangement joins TRBV5-6 to TRBJ2-7, with D perhaps matching TRBD1 (6 bases). This CDR3 has 16 residues. CDR1 SGHDT and CDR2 YYEEEE come from the germline V gene. The germline V and J ends were trimmed by 1 base and 6 bases, with 20 bases remaining between them. For the CDR3, the DNA is TGTGCCAGCAGCTTGTTTGCTTGGCAGGGGTTGGGCGAGCAGTACTTC. It codes for CASSLFAWQGLGEQYF.

This sequence joins TRBV6-5 and TRBJ2-7; D unresolved. The V and J ends lost 10 bases and 2 bases respectively, with 9 bases between them. Germline V gene sequence: CDR1 MNHEY, CDR2 SVGAGI. The CDR3 is made up of 11 amino acids. The CDR3: CATKKAYEQYF. CDR3 coding DNA: TGTGCCACCAAGAAAGCCTACGAGCAGTACTTC.

The chain joins TRBV5-6 to TRBJ2-3, with D tentatively TRBD1 or TRBD2 (5 bases each). There are 14 residues in the CDR3. The V end lost 2 bases, the J end lost 2 bases, and 9 bases lay between the germline ends. From germline, CDR1 is SGHDT and CDR2 YYEEEE. In DNA form, the CDR3 reads TGTGCCAGCAGCTTACCCGGGACCACAGATACGCAGTATTTT. The encoded protein is CASSLPGTTDTQYF.

V gene TRBV6-5 combines with J gene TRBJ2-2; D not certain. Germline CDR1 MNHEY, CDR2 SVGAGI. The CDR3 is 14 residues long. Between the trimmed V and J ends, which lost 0 bases and 6 bases, there was a span of 8 bases. The CDR3 spells CASSYSGIAGELFF. Written as DNA, the CDR3 is TGTGCCAGCAGTTACTCGGGGATAGCCGGGGAGCTGTTTTTT.

Only a few counts were recorded for this clone. The V and J genes are TRBV7-2 and TRBJ1-1, with D perhaps matching TRBD1 (5 bases). The CDR3 totals 15 residues. Germline-derived CDR1 and CDR2 are SGHTA and FQGNSA. Trimming shortened V by 1 base and J by 1 base, and 10 bases separated the two germline ends. For the CDR3, the DNA is TGTGCCAGCAGCTTAGTTGGGGGAGGGAACACTGAAGCTTTCTTT. Translation gives CASSLVGGGNTEAFF.

This clone was found once. This rearrangement joins TRBV7-8 to TRBJ2-5; D possibly corresponds to TRBD2 (6 bases). Matching the DNA end better, TRBJ2-7 makes the J call doubtful. CDR3 size: 14 residues. CDR1 SGHVS and CDR2 FQNEAQ come from the germline V gene. This CDR3 reads CASSLGGTSYEQYF. As DNA, the CDR3 is TGTGCCAGCAGCTTAGGCGGGACGTCCTACGAGCAGTACTTC.

This chain connects TRBV7-2 to TRBJ2-7; 11 bases match TRBD2. V lost 2 bases and J lost 6; bases outside the gene matches: 9. CDR1 SGHTA and CDR2 FQGNSA come from the germline V gene. The CDR3 runs 16 residues. As DNA, the CDR3 is TGTGCCAGCAGCTTAAGTCTAGCGGGGGGATTGACCGAGCAGTACTTC. Its protein product is CASSLSLAGGLTEQYF.

The rearrangement uses TRBV4-3 and TRBJ2-7; 10 positions agree with TRBD2. CDR1 LGHNA and CDR2 YSLEER come from the germline V gene. V lost 1 base and J lost 0; bases outside the gene matches: 3. The CDR3 has 16 amino acids. The CDR3 DNA follows: TGCGCCAGCAGCCAAGGACTAGCGGGCCTCTCCTACGAGCAGTACTTC. This translates into CASSQGLAGLSYEQYF.

This chain connects TRBV28 to TRBJ1-3; 7 bases are shared with TRBD1. Germline V gene lookup returns CDR1 MDHEN and CDR2 SYDVKM. V was clipped by 6 bases and J by 0 bases; unmatched bases: 5. This CDR3 has 15 amino acids. Here the CDR3 reads CASRKTGSSGNTIYF. CDR3 nucleotides: TGTGCCAGCAGAAAGACAGGGAGCTCTGGAAACACCATATATTTT.

CDR3 region: CASLIGNEQFF. For the CDR3, the DNA is TGTGCCAGCCTAATAGGGAATGAGCAGTTCTTC. This sequence joins TRBV5-4 and TRBJ2-1; no clear D. CDR3 size: 11 residues. The germline V gene has CDR1 SGHNT and CDR2 YYREEE (reference sequence). V was cut by 7 bases and J by 7 bases, with 9 bases left in between.

The chain employs TRBV19 and TRBJ2-7, with TRBD1 identical over 9 bases. The CDR3 covers 15 residues. The junction had 7 bases not matched to a gene; V was cut back by 4 bases and J by 3 bases. Germline V gene data show CDR1 as LNHDA and CDR2 as SQIVND (reference sequence). CDR3 amino acids: CASSNRQGEVYEQYF. The CDR3 DNA is TGTGCCAGTAGTAACCGACAGGGGGAAGTCTACGAGCAGTACTTC.

V usage is TRBV5-1 and J usage is TRBJ2-5, with a weak D call TRBD2 (6 bases). The J call may be in error: the DNA end matches TRBJ2-7 better. Germline CDR1 is SGHRS and CDR2 is YFSETQ. The CDR3 sequence is 15 residues long. CDR3 amino acids: CASRYELAFAYEQYF. As DNA, the CDR3 is TGCGCCAGCAGGTACGAACTAGCCTTCGCCTACGAGCAGTACTTC.

V usage is TRBV7-2 and J usage is TRBJ1-2; 8 nucleotides agree with TRBD1. Per the germline V gene, CDR1 is SGHTA and CDR2 is FQGNSA. The CDR3 length is 14 residues. The V gene end was trimmed by 4 bases and the J gene end by 3 bases; junction bases not matched to a gene: 4. In nucleotides, the CDR3 is TGTGCCAGCAGCTCCAGGGGGCGGGACTATGGCTACACCTTC. This gives the protein CASSSRGRDYGYTF.

Note on this clone: This same CDR3 is encoded by further DNA sequences in the sample. The CDR3 nucleotides are TGTGCCAGCAGCTTAGCGTCAATCTACGAGCAGTACTTC. Translation: CASSLASIYEQYF. V and J are TRBV7-2 and TRBJ2-7, with D hard to call. The CDR3 consists of 13 residues. Trimming took 0 bases from V and 3 from J, leaving 6 bases between them. Germline V gene lookup returns CDR1 SGHTA and CDR2 FQGNSA.

This clone has a handful of counts. The J gene is TRBJ1-3, the V gene TRBV7-2; D not resolved. V gave up 1 base and J gave up 2 bases, with 9 bases separating them. The germline V gene has CDR1 SGHTA and CDR2 FQGNSA. The CDR3 runs 15 residues. CDR3 DNA sequence: TGTGCCAGCAGCTTAGTGTTACAAGCTGGAAACACCATATATTTT. It codes for CASSLVLQAGNTIYF. The entire variable domain, with the rest obtained from reference TRBV7-2 and TRBJ1-3, is as follows: GAGVSQSPSNKVTEKGKDVELRCDPISGHTALYWYRQSLGQGLEFLIYFQGNSAPDKSGLPSDRFSAERTGGSVSTLTIQRTQQEDSAVYLCASSLVLQAGNTIYFGEGSWLTVV.

The rearrangement links TRBV7-3 to TRBJ2-2; no reliable D call. The CDR3 is 13 residues long. V lost 4 bases and J 2 bases, leaving 5 bases between the germline ends. Germline V lookup: CDR1 SGHTA, CDR2 FQGTGA. The CDR3: CASSSGNTGELFF. CDR3 nucleotides: TGTGCCAGCAGCTCCGGAAACACCGGGGAGCTGTTTTTT.

This clone was picked up a small number of times. V gene TRBV5-1 combines with J gene TRBJ2-7; D is ambiguous. The germline V gene has CDR1 SGHRS and CDR2 YFSETQ. The CDR3 sequence is 14 residues long. V was clipped by 2 bases and J by 2 bases, with 11 bases between them. The CDR3 spells CASSLRTGAYEQYF. For the CDR3, the DNA is TGCGCCAGCAGCTTACGGACCGGAGCCTACGAGCAGTACTTC.

V gene TRBV10-3 combines with J gene TRBJ1-3, with D tentatively TRBD1 (6 bases). The V gene's germline CDR1 is ENHRY and CDR2 SYGVKD. V shed 2 bases and J shed 2 bases, with 13 bases lying between them. The CDR3 sequence is 16 residues long. This CDR3 reads CAISEQKGGTGNTIYF. The CDR3 DNA follows: TGTGCCATCAGTGAGCAGAAGGGGGGCACTGGAAACACCATATATTTT.

V and J are TRBV7-9 and TRBJ2-4, with TRBD1 identical over 8 bases. The CDR3 has 17 amino acids. Per the germline V gene, CDR1 is SEHNR and CDR2 is FQNEAQ (reference sequence). The junction had 10 bases not matched to a gene; V was cut back by 5 bases and J by 1 base. The CDR3 nucleotides read TGTGCCAGCAGCCCCCTCCCCAGGGGGCTGGCCAAAAACATTCAGTACTTC. It translates to CASSPLPRGLAKNIQYF.

CDR3 in DNA: TGTGCCAGCAGCACCGCTAGCGGGTCCCTCACAGATACGCAGTATTTT. It yields the protein CASSTASGSLTDTQYF. The chain carries TRBV9 and TRBJ2-3; 8 nucleotides line up with TRBD2. This CDR3 has 16 residues. V shed 4 bases and J 2 bases; nucleotides not matched to a gene: 9. In germline, CDR1 is SGDLS, CDR2 YYNGEE.

The chain combines TRBV27 with TRBJ2-3, with D unresolved. Between the trimmed V and J ends, which lost 4 bases and 4 bases, there was a span of 6 bases. In germline, CDR1 is MNHEY, CDR2 SMNVEV (reference sequence). The CDR3 sequence is 12 residues long. CDR3: CASSSSADTQYF. For the CDR3, the DNA is TGTGCCAGCAGTTCGTCGGCAGATACGCAGTATTTT.

The chain carries TRBV7-6 and TRBJ2-1; unclear D gene. The CDR3 extends over 13 amino acids. The ends were cut back, 5 bases at V and 5 bases at J, with 10 bases in the middle. The germline V gene has CDR1 SGHVS and CDR2 FNYEAQ. The CDR3, as DNA: TGTGCCAGCAGCCCCGAGGAGCACAATGAGCAGTTCTTC. It yields the protein CASSPEEHNEQFF.